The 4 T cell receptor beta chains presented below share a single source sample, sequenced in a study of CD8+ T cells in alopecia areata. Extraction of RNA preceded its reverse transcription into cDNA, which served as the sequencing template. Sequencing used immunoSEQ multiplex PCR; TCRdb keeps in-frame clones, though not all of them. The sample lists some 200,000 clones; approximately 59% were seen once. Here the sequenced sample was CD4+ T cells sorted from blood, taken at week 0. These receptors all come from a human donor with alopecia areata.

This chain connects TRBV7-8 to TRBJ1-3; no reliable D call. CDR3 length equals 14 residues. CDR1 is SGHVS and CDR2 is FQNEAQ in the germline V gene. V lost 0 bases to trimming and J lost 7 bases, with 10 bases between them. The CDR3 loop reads CASSLAGLGNTIYF. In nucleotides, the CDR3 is TGTGCCAGCAGCTTAGCAGGGCTCGGGAACACCATATATTTT.

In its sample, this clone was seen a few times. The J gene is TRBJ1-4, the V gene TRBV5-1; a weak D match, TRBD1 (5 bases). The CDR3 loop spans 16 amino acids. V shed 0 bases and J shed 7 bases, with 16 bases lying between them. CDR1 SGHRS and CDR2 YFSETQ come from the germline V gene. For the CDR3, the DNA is TGCGCCAGCAGCTTGGAGGGGAAAAGAGGAGGTGAAAAACTGTTTTTT. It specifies CASSLEGKRGGEKLFF.

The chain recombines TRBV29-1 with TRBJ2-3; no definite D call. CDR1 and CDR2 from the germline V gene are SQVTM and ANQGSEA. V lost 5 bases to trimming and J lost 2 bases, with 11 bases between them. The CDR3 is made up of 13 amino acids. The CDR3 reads CSVNTKYTDTQYF. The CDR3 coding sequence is TGCAGCGTTAACACGAAGTACACAGATACGCAGTATTTT.

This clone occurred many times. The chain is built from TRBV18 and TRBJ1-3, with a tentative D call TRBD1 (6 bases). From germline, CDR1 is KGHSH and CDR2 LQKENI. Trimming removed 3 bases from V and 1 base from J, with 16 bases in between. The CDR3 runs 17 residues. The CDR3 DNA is TGTGCCAGCTCACCGAACATTCCACAGGGATCTGGAAACACCATATATTTT. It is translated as CASSPNIPQGSGNTIYF.